The rows below give T cell receptor beta chains drawn from one sample of a study of cytomegalovirus exposure and HLA in healthy donors. This table comes from immunoSEQ multiplex PCR, and its TCRdb copy is limited to in-frame clones, with some not included. Found here are roughly 130,000 clones, just under 90% of them singletons; the top ten hold 3% to 3.5%. Specimen: PBMCs. The receptors shown here come from a man aged 25-45 years in good health and CMV-seronegative. Each CDR3 is given with its conserved first and last residue. D genes are given only for firm matches. Rows may omit the clone size; those that give it use once, few, many or a size class.

J	D	V	size	DNA	CDR3
TRBJ2-7	-	TRBV6-6	-	TGTGCCAGCAGTTACTCTAGGGCGGGCACCTACGAGCAGTACTTC	CASSYSRAGTYEQYF
TRBJ2-3	TRBD2	TRBV6-4	once	TGTGCCAGCAGAGCGGGGTTTAGCACAGATACGCAGTATTTT	CASRAGFSTDTQYF
TRBJ1-4	-	TRBV7-9	-	TGTGCCAGCAGCTTCACCAGTTCCGGGACTAATGAAAAACTGTTTTTT	CASSFTSSGTNEKLFF
TRBJ1-5	TRBD1	TRBV6-5	-	TGTGCCAGCAGCGGGGGACAGGGGAGTCAGCCCCAGCATTTT	CASSGGQGSQPQHF
TRBJ1-1	-	TRBV28	-	TGTGCCAGCAGTTTCCGGGAAGCTTTCTTT	CASSFREAFF
TRBJ2-7	-	TRBV28	-	TGTGCCAGCAATACCCAGGGGCAGTACGAGCAGTACTTC	CASNTQGQYEQYF
TRBJ1-1	-	TRBV5-4	-	TGTGCCAGCAGCTTGCCAGGGGCTATGAACACTGAAGCTTTCTTT	CASSLPGAMNTEAFF
TRBJ1-4	-	TRBV11-3	-	TGTGCCAGCAGTTTTAGACAAGCTAATGAAAAACTGTTTTTT	CASSFRQANEKLFF
TRBJ2-5	-	TRBV5-1	-	TGCGCCAGCAGCTTTTCGACAGGGGAGGGGGAGACCCAGTACTTC	CASSFSTGEGETQYF
TRBJ2-7	TRBD1	TRBV5-6	-	TGTGCCAGCAGCTTGCCTGGGACAGGGACACTCGAGCAGTACTTC	CASSLPGTGTLEQYF
TRBJ2-6	-	TRBV19	-	TGTGCCAGTAGTATAGTGGGGCAGGGGACTGGGGCCAACGTCCTGACTTTC	CASSIVGQGTGANVLTF
TRBJ1-3	-	TRBV5-1	once	TGCGCCAGCAGCTTGACGGGAACAGGAAACACCATATATTTT	CASSLTGTGNTIYF
TRBJ2-7	TRBD1	TRBV5-4	once	TGTGCCAGCAGCCTGGACAGGCCGCCCTACGAGCAGTACTTC	CASSLDRPPYEQYF
TRBJ2-3	TRBD2	TRBV27	-	TGTGCCAGCAGTTTAGAAAGGCGGGGGGGGACAGATACGCAGTATTTT	CASSLERRGGTDTQYF